Sequencing of this T cell receptor (beta chain) was carried out in a study of blood T cells in healthy people across ages. This clonotype was recorded a few times. As yet, its antigen is unknown. Using a J-beta primer mix together with a sample-barcoded 5' primer, a second PCR was run for roughly 7 to 12 cycles. MiXCR, run by TCRdb on the 5' RACE reads, gives a single entry per CDR3 protein. The table lists hundreds of thousands of distinct CDR3 sequences, about 21% of them singletons. Regarding the study as a whole: Correlation between TCR beta diversity and naive T cell percentage was strong.

The extraction recovered at least 5 micrograms of total RNA per sample. This CDR3 region has 14 residues. The V gene lost 0 bases and the J gene lost 3 bases, with 7 bases spanning the gap. Germline V gives CDR1 SGHAT, CDR2 FQNNGV. The source is a man between 65 and 79 years old in good health. The sequencing input was blood. The chain is built from TRBV11-2 and TRBJ2-3; D not certain. The CDR3 sequence: CASSLDGLTDTQYF. The CDR3 DNA is TGTGCCAGCAGCTTAGATGGGTTAACAGATACGCAGTATTTT. Full variable domain (rest looked up from reference TRBV11-2 and TRBJ2-3): EAGVAQSPRYKIIEKRQSVAFWCNPISGHATLYWYQQILGQGPKLLIQFQNNGVVDDSQLPKDRFSAERLKGVDSTLKIQPAKLEDSAVYLCASSLDGLTDTQYFGPGTRLTVL.